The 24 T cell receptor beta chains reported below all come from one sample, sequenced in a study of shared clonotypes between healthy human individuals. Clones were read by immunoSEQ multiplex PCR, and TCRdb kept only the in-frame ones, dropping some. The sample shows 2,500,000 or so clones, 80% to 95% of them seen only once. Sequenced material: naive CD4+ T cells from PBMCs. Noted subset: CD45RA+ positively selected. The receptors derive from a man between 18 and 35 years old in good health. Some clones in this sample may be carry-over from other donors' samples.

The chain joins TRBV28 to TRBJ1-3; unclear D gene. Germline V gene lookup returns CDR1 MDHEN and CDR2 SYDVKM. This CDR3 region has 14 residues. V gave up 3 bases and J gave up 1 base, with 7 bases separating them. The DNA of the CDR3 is TGTGCCAGCAGTTTCAGTTGGTCTGGAAACACCATATATTTT. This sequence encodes CASSFSWSGNTIYF.

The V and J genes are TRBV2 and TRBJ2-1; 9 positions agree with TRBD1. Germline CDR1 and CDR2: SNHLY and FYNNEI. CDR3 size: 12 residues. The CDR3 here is CATGQGYNEQFF. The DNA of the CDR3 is TGTGCAACGGGACAGGGATACAATGAGCAGTTCTTC.

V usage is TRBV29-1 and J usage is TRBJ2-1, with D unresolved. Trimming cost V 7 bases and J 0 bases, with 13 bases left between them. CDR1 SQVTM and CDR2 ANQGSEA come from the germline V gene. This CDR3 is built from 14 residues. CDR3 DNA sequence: TGCAGCGGGTGTGAAGCGAGCTCCTACAATGAGCAGTTCTTC. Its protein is CSGCEASSYNEQFF.

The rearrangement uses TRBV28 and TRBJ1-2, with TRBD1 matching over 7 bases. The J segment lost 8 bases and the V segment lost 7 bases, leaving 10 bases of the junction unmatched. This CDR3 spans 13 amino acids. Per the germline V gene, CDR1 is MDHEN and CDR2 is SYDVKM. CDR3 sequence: CASTVRGQRGYTF. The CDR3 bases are TGTGCCAGCACCGTAAGGGGGCAAAGAGGCTACACCTTC.

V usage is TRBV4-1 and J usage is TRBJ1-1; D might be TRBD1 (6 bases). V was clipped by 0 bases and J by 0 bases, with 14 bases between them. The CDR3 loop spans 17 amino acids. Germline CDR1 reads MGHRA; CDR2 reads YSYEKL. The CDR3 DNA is TGCGCCAGCAGCCAAGACTGGACAGAGGTCATGAACACTGAAGCTTTCTTT. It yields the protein CASSQDWTEVMNTEAFF.

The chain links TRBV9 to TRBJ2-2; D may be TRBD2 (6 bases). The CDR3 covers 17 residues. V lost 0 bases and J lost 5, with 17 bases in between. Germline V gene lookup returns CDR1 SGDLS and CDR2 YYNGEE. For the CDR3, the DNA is TGTGCCAGCAGCGTAGTGGGTAGCGGCCCTACTACCGGGGAGCTGTTTTTT. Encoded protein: CASSVVGSGPTTGELFF.

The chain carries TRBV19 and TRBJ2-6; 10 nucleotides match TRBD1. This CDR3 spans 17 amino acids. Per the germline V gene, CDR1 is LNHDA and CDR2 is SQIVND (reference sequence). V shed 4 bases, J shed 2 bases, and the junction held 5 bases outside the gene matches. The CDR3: CASSRGTGVAGANVLTF. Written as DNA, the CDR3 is TGTGCCAGTAGTAGAGGGACAGGGGTTGCTGGGGCCAACGTCCTGACTTTC.

The CDR3 nucleotides read TGTGCCAGCAGTTCTCGGGGAGTCACCGGGGAGCTGTTTTTT. The encoded protein is CASSSRGVTGELFF. The J gene is TRBJ2-2, the V gene TRBV11-1; possible D gene TRBD2, 5 bases. This CDR3 region has 14 residues. V was shortened by 6 bases and J by 4 bases, with 12 bases between the two germline ends. CDR1 SGHAT and CDR2 FQDESV come from the germline V gene (reference sequence).

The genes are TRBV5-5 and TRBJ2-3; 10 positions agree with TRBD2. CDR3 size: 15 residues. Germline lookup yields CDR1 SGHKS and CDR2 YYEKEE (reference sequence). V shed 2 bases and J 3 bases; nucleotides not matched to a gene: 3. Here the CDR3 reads CASSFPSGRTDTQYF. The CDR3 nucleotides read TGTGCCAGCAGCTTTCCTAGCGGGAGAACAGATACGCAGTATTTT. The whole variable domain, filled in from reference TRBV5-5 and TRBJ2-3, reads DAGVTQSPTHLIKTRGQQVTLRCSPISGHKSVSWYQQVLGQGPQFIFQYYEKEERGRGNFPDRFSARQFPNYSSELNVNALLLGDSALYLCASSFPSGRTDTQYFGPGTRLTVL.

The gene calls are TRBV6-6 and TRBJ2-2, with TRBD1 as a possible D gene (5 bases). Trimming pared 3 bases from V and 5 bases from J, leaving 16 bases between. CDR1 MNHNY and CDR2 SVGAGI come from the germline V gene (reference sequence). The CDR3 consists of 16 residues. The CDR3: CASSYWGRVRTGELFF. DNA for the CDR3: TGTGCCAGCAGTTATTGGGGCAGGGTGAGAACCGGGGAGCTGTTTTTT.

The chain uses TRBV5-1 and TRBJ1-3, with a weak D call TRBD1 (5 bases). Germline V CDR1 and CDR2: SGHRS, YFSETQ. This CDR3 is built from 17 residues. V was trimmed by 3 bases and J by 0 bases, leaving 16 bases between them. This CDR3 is CASSWGSTSGSGNTIYF. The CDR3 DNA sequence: TGCGCCAGCAGCTGGGGGTCTACGTCTGGCTCTGGAAACACCATATATTTT.

CDR3 DNA sequence: TGTGCCAGCAGTCGGACAGGGTTAAACGAGCAGTACTTC. This codes for CASSRTGLNEQYF. This chain connects TRBV6-5 to TRBJ2-7; 8 nucleotides match TRBD1. Trimming at V came to 5 bases and at J to 5 bases, leaving 5 bases not matched to a gene. Germline values: CDR1 MNHEY, CDR2 SVGAGI. The CDR3 totals 13 residues.

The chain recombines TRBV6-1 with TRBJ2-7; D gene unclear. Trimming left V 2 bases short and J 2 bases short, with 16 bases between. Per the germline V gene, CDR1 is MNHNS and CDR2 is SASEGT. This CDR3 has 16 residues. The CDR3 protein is CASSEFPDVNAYEQYF. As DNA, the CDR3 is TGTGCCAGCAGTGAATTCCCCGATGTAAACGCCTACGAGCAGTACTTC.

CDR3 nucleotides: TGCGCCAGCAGCTTGGCCCGGGACAGGGTCTACGAGCAGTACTTC. Amino acid sequence: CASSLARDRVYEQYF. The genes are TRBV5-1 and TRBJ2-7; TRBD1 matches 9 bases. Germline CDR1 is SGHRS and CDR2 is YFSETQ. The length of the CDR3 is 15 residues. V trimming: 0 bases; J trimming: 3 bases; junction bases outside the gene matches: 4. The entire variable domain, with the rest obtained from reference TRBV5-1 and TRBJ2-7, is as follows: KAGVTQTPRYLIKTRGQQVTLSCSPISGHRSVSWYQQTPGQGLQFLFEYFSETQRNKGNFPGRFSGRQFSNSRSEMNVSTLELGDSALYLCASSLARDRVYEQYFGPGTRLTVT.

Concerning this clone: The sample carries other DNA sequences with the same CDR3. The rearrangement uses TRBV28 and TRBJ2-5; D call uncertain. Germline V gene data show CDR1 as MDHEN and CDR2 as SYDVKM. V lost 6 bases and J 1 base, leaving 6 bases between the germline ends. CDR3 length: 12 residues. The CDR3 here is CASRTLQETQYF. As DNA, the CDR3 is TGTGCCAGCAGGACACTCCAAGAGACCCAGTACTTC.

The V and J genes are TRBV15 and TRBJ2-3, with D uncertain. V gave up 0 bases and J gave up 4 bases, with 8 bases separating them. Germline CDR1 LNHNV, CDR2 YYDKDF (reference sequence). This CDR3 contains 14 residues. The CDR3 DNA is TGTGCCACCAGCAGAGATTCCTTGGCAGATACGCAGTATTTT. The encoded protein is CATSRDSLADTQYF.

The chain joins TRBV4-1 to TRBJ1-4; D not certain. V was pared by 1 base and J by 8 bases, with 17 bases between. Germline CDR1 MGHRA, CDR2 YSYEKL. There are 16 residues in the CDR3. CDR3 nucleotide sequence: TGCGCCAGCAGCCAAGGGGTTTCGAGATTCCGGGAAAAACTGTTTTTT. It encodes CASSQGVSRFREKLFF.

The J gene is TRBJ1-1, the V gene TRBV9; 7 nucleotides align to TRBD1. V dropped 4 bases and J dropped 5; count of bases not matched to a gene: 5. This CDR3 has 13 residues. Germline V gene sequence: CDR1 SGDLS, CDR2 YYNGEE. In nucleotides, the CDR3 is TGTGCCAGCAGCTTGGGACAGAAGACTGAAGCTTTCTTT. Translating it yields CASSLGQKTEAFF.

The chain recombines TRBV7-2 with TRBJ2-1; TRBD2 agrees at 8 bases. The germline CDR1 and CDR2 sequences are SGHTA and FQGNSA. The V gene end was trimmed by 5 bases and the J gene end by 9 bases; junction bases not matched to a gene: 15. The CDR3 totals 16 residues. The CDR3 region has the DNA TGTGCCAGCAGCCCAGAAAGCGGGAGAGAGTTTGCTGAGCAGTTCTTC. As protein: CASSPESGREFAEQFF.

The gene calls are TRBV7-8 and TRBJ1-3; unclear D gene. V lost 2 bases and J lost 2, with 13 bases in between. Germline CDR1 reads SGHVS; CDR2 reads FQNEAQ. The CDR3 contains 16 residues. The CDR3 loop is CASSLNAIGTGNTIYF. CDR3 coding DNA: TGTGCCAGCAGCTTAAACGCCATCGGCACTGGAAACACCATATATTTT.

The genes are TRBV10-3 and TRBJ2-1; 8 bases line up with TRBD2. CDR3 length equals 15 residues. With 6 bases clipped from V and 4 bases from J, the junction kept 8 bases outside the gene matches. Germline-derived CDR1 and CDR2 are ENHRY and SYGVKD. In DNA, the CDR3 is TGTGCCATCAGACAAGCGGGAGAGACGTACAATGAGCAGTTCTTC. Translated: CAIRQAGETYNEQFF.

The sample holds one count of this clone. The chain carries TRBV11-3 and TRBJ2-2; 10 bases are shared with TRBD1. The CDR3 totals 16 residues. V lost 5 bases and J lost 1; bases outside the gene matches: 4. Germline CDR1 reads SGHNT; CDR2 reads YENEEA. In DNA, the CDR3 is TGTGCCAGCAGCCACGGACAGGGGGGGAACACCGGGGAGCTGTTTTTT. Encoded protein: CASSHGQGGNTGELFF.

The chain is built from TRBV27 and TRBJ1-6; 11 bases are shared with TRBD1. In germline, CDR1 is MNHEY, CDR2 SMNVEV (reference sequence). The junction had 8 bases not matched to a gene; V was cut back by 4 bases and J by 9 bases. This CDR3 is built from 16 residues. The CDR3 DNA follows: TGTGCCAGCAGTTCGCTTGGACAGGGGGCAGGTTCACCCCTCCACTTT. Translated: CASSSLGQGAGSPLHF.

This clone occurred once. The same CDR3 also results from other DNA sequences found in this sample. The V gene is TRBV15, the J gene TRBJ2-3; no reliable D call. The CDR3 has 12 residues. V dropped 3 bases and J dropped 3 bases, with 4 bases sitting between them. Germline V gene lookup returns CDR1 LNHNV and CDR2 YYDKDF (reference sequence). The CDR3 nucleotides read TGTGCCACCAGCAGGGGGACAGATACGCAGTATTTT. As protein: CATSRGTDTQYF.